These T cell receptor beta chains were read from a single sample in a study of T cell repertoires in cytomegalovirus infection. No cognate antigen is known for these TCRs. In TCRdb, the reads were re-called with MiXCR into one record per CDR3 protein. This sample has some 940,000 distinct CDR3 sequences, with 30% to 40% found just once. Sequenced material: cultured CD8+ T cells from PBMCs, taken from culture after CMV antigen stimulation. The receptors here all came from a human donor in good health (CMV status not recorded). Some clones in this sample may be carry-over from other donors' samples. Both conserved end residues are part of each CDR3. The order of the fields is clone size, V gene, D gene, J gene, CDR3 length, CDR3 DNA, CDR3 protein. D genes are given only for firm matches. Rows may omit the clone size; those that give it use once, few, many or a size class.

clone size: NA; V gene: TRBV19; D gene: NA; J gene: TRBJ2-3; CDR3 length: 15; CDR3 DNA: TGTGTCAGTAGTATAGAATCCGCGACCACAGATACGCAGTATTTT; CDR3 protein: CVSSIESATTDTQYF
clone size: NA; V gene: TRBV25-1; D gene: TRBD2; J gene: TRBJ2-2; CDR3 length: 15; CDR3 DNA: TGTGCCAGCAGTGACCTAGCGGGGACCACCGGGGAGCTGTTTTTT; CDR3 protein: CASSDLAGTTGELFF
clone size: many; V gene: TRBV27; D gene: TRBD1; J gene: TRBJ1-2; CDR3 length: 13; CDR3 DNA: TGTGCCAGCAGTTTACCCGACAGGGATGGCTACACCTTC; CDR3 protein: CASSLPDRDGYTF
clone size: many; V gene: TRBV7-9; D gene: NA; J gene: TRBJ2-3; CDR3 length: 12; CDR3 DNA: TGTGCCAGCACCCCTGAATCAGATACGCAGTATTTT; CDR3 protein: CASTPESDTQYF
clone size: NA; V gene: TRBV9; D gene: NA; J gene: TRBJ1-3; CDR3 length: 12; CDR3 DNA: TGTGCCAGCAGCGCTCTTGGTAACACCATATATTTT; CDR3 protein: CASSALGNTIYF
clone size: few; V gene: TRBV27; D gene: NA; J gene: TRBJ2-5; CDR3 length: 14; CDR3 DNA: TGTGCCAGCAGTCTACCAGGGGCCCCAGAGACCCAGTACTTC; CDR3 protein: CASSLPGAPETQYF
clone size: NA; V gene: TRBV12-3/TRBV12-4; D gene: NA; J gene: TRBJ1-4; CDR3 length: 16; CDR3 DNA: TGTGCCAGCAGTCCCGACAGGTACGAAGCTAATGAAAAACTGTTTTTT; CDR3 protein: CASSPDRYEANEKLFF
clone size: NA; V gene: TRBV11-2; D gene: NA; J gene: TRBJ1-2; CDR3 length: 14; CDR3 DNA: TGTGCCAGCAGCTTCGGCAGGTCCAACTATGGCTACACCTTC; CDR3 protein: CASSFGRSNYGYTF
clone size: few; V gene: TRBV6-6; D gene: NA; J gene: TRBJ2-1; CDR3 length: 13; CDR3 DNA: TGTGCCAGCAGTTACTTGGCCCTGAATGAGCAGTTCTTC; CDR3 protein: CASSYLALNEQFF
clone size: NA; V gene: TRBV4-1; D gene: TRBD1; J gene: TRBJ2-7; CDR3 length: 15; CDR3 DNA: TGCGCCAGCAGCCAGTCCGGGACAGCGTCTTCCGAGCAGTACTTC; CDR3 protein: CASSQSGTASSEQYF
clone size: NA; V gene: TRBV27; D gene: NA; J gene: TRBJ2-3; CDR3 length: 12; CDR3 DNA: TGTGCCAGCAGTTCCGTGACAGATACGCAGTATTTT; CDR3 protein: CASSSVTDTQYF
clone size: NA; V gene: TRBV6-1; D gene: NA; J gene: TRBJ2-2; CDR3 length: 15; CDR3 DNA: TGTGCCAGCAGTGAAGTTTGGGGGGGCGCCGGGGAGCTGTTTTTT; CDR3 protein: CASSEVWGGAGELFF
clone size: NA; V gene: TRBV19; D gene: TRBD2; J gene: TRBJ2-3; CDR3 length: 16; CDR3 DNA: TGTGCCAGTAGTATCGCTGGCGGGGGGGGCCCAGATACGCAGTATTTT; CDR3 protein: CASSIAGGGGPDTQYF
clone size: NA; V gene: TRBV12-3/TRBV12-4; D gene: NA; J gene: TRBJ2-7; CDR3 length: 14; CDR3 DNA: TGTGCCAGCAGTTTCGATACAGGGACCTACGAGCAGTACTTC; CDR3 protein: CASSFDTGTYEQYF
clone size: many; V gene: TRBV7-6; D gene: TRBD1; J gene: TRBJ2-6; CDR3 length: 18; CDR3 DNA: TGTGCCAGCAGCTTTGACCTTGACAGGGACTCTGGGGCCAACGTCCTGACTTTC; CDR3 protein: CASSFDLDRDSGANVLTF
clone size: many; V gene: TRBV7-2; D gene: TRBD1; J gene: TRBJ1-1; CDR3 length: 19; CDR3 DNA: TGTGCCAGCAGCTTATCCAGGGGGCTTATCCTGGAAATGAACACTGAAGCTTTCTTT; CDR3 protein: CASSLSRGLILEMNTEAFF
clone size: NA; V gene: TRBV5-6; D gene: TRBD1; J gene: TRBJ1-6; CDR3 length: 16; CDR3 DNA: TGTGCCAGCAGCCTTCCGGGACAGGGGAAAGGTTCACCCCTCCACTTT; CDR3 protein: CASSLPGQGKGSPLHF
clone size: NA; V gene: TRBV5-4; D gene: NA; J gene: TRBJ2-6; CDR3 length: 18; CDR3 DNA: TGTGCCAGCACCCTAAAATTTCAGGTTGGAGGTGGGGCCAACGTCCTGACTTTC; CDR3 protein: CASTLKFQVGGGANVLTF
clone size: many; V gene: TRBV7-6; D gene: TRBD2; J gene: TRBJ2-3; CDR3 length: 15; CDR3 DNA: TGTGCCAGCAGACAGACTAGCGGCAGCACAGATACGCAGTATTTT; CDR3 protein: CASRQTSGSTDTQYF
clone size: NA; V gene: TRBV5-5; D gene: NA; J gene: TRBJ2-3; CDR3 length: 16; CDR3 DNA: TGTGCCAGCAGCCCCCAATTTGTGGGGCTGGCAGATACGCAGTATTTT; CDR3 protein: CASSPQFVGLADTQYF
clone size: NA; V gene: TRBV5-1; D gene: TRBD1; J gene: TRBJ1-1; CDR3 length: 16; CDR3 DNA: TGCGCCAGCAGCTCGCCGATACAGGGGATGAACACTGAAGCTTTCTTT; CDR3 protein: CASSSPIQGMNTEAFF
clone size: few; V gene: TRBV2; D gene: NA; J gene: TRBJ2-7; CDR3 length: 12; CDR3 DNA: TGTGCCAGCCAAGGGACGGGGTACGAGCAGTACTTC; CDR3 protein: CASQGTGYEQYF
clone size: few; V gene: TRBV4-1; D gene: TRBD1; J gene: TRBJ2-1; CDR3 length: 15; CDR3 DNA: TGCGCCAGCAGCCAAGGGCCGGGACAGCGTGATGAGCAGTTCTTC; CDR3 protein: CASSQGPGQRDEQFF
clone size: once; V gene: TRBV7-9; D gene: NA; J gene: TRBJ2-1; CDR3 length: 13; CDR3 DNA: TGTGCCAGCAGTTCTCCGAACGACAATGAGCAGTTCTTC; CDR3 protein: CASSSPNDNEQFF
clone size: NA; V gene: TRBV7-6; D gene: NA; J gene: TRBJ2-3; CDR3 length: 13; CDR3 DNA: TGTGCCAGCGCTACCCCATTGGAAGATACGCAGTATTTT; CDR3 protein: CASATPLEDTQYF
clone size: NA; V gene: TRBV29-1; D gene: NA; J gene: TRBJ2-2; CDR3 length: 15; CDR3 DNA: TGCAGCGTTGAAAGGGTAGGATGGAACACCGGGGAGCTGTTTTTT; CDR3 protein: CSVERVGWNTGELFF
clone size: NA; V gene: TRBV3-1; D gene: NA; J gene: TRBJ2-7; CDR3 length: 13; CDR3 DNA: TGTGCCAGCAGCCCTGGGGAGACCTACGAGCAGTACTTC; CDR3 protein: CASSPGETYEQYF
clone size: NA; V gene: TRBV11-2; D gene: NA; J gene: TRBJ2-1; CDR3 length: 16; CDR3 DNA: TGTGCCAGCAGCGAGCCGGGACAAGGGGTTTACAATGAGCAGTTCTTC; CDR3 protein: CASSEPGQGVYNEQFF
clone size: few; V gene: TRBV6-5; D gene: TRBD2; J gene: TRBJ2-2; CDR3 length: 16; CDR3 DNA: TGTGCCAGCAGTTACTCGGTACTAGCGGGGCCCGGGGAGCTGTTTTTT; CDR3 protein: CASSYSVLAGPGELFF
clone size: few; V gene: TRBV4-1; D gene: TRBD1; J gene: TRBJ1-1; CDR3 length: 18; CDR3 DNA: TGCGCCAGCAGCCAAGTCCTCCAGGGACAGGGGGGAGGCACTGAAGCTTTCTTT; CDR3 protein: CASSQVLQGQGGGTEAFF
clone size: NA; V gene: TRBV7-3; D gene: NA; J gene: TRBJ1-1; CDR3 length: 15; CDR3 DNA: TGTGCCAGCAGTTTACGCGGTAACGGGGACACTGAAGCTTTCTTT; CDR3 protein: CASSLRGNGDTEAFF
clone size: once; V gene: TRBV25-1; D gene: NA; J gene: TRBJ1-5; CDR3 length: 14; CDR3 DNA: TGTGCCAGCAGTGAACCTCAGGAAAATCAGCCCCAGCATTTT; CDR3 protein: CASSEPQENQPQHF
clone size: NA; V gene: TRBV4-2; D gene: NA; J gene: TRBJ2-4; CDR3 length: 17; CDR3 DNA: TGTGCCAGCAGCCTTCCCGGGCGTAGCGGCGGGATGAACATTCAGTACTTC; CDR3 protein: CASSLPGRSGGMNIQYF
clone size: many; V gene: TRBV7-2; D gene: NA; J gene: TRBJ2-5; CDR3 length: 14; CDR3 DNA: TGTGCCAGCAGCTTAGCGCAAGGGATAGAGACCCAGTACTTC; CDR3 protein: CASSLAQGIETQYF
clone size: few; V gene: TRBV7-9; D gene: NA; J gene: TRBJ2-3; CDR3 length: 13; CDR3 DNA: TGTGCCGCCTGGGGACACAACACAGATACGCAGTATTTT; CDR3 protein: CAAWGHNTDTQYF
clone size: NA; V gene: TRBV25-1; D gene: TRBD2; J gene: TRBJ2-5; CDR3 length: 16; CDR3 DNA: TGTGCCAGCAGACGATCTAGCGGGGGGGATCAAGAGACCCAGTACTTC; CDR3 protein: CASRRSSGGDQETQYF
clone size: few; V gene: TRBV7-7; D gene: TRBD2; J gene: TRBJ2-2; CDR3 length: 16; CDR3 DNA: TGTGCTAGCAGCCAAACTAGCGGGGGGGCCGGCGGGGAGCTGTTTTTT; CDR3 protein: CASSQTSGGAGGELFF
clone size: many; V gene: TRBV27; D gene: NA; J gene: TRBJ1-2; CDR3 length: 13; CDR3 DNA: TGTGCCAGCAGCCCGGGATTTAACTATGGCTACACCTTC; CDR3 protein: CASSPGFNYGYTF
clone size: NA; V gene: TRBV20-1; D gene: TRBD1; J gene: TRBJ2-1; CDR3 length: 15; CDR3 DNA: TGCAGTGCTAGAAACCCGGGACAGGGCTACAATGAGCAGTTCTTC; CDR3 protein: CSARNPGQGYNEQFF
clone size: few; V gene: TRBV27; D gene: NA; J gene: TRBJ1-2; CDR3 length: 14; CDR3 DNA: TGTGCCAGCAGACTCCTGGACGGGAGCTATGGCTACACCTTC; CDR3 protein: CASRLLDGSYGYTF
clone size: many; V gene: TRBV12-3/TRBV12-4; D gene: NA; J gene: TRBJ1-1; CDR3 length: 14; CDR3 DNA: TGTGCCAGCAGTCTTATACCTCTAAACACTGAAGCTTTCTTT; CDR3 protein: CASSLIPLNTEAFF
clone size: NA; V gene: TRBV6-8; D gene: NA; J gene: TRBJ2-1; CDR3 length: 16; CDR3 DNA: TGTGCCAGCAGCTTGGCCGACCGTACCTCCTACAATGAGCAGTTCTTC; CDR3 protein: CASSLADRTSYNEQFF
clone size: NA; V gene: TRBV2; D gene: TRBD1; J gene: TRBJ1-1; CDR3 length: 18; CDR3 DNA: TGTGCCAGCAGTCTACCGGGACAGAGCTACCTTATGAACACTGAAGCTTTCTTT; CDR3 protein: CASSLPGQSYLMNTEAFF
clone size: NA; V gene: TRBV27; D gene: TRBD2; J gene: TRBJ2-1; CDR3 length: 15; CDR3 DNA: TGTGCCAGCCGGTGGACTAGCGGGGGTTACAATGAGCAGTTCTTC; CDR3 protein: CASRWTSGGYNEQFF
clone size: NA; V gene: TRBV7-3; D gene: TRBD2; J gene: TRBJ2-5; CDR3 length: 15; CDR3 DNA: TGTGCCAGCAGCTCAAATCGGGGGGTCCAAGAGACCCAGTACTTC; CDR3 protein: CASSSNRGVQETQYF
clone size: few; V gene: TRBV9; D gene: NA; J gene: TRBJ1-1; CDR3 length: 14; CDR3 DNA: TGTGCCAGCAGCCCCTCCGTGTGGAACACTGAAGCTTTCTTT; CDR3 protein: CASSPSVWNTEAFF
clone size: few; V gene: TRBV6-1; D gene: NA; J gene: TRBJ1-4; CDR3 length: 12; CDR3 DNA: TGTGCCAGCACGGAGCTAGGCGAAAAACTGTTTTTT; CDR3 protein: CASTELGEKLFF
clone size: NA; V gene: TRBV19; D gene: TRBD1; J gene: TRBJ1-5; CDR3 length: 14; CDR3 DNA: TGTGCCAGCCTCCGACAGGGTAGCAATCAGCCCCAGCATTTT; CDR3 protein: CASLRQGSNQPQHF
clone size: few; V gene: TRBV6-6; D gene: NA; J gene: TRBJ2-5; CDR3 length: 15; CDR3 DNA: TGTGCCAGCAGTTACTCGGAGGGGGTTTCGGAGACCCAGTACTTC; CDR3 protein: CASSYSEGVSETQYF
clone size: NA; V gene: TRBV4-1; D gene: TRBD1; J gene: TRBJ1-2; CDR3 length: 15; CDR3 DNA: TGCGCCAGCAGCTTCGACAGGGAGGAGAACTATGGCTACACCTTC; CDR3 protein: CASSFDREENYGYTF
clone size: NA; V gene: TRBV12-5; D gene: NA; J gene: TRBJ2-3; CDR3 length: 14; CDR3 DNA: TGTGCTAGTGGTTTGGAGAGGCTTACAGATACGCAGTATTTT; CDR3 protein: CASGLERLTDTQYF
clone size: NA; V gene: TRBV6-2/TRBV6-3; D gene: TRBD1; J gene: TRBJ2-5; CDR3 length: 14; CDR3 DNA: TGTGCCAGCAGAACACAGGGGGCACAGGAGACCCAGTACTTC; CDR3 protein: CASRTQGAQETQYF
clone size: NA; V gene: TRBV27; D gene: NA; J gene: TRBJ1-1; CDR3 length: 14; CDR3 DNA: TGTGCCAGCAGTGATGGGGGCTTAGTCTATGAAGCTTTCTTT; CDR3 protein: CASSDGGLVYEAFF
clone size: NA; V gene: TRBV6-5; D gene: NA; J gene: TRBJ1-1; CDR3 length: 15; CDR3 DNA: TGTGCCAGCAGTTACTCGATAGGGGTCGGCACTGAAGCTTTCTTT; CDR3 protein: CASSYSIGVGTEAFF
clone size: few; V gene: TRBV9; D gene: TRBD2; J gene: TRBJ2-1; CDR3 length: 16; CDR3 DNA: TGTGCCAGCAGCGTAGATGGAGCGGGGACCTACAATGAGCAGTTCTTC; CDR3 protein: CASSVDGAGTYNEQFF
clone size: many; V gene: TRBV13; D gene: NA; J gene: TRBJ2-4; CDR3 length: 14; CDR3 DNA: TGTGCCAGCAGCTTATCGATCGAGTGGAACATTCAGTACTTC; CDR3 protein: CASSLSIEWNIQYF
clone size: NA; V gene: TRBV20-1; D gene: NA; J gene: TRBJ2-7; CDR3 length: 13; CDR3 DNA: TGCAGTGCTAGTGTCAGGAACTCCTACGAGCAGTACTTC; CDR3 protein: CSASVRNSYEQYF
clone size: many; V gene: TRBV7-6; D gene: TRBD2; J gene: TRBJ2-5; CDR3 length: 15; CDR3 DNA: TGTGCCAGCGGGGCGGGGGACCGCGACCAAGAGACCCAGTACTTC; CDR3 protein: CASGAGDRDQETQYF
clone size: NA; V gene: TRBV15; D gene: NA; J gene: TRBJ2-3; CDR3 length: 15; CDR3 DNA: TGTGCCACCAGCATCGAGTGGGGAGGAGGAGATACGCAGTATTTT; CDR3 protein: CATSIEWGGGDTQYF